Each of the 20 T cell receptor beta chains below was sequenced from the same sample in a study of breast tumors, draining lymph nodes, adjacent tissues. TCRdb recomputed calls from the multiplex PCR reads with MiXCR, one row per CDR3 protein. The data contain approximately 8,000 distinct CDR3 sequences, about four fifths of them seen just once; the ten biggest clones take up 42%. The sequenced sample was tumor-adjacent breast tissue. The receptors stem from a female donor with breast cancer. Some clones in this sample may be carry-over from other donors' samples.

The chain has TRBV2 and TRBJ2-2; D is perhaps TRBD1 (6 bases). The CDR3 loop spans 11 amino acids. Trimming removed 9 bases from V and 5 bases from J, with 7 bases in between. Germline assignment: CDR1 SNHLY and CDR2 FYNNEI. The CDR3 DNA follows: TGTGCCAGTCAGGGGACCGGGGAGCTGTTTTTT. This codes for CASQGTGELFF.

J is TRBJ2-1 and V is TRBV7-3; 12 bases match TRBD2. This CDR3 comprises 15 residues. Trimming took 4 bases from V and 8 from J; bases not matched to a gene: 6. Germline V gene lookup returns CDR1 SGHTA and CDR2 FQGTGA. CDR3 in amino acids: CASSSTSGRLDEQFF. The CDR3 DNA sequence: TGTGCCAGCAGCTCGACTAGCGGGAGATTAGATGAGCAGTTCTTC.

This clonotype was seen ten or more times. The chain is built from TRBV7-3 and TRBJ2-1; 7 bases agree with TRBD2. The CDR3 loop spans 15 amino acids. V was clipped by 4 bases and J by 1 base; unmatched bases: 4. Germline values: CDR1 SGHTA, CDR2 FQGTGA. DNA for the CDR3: TGTGCCAGCAGCTCCCAGGGACTATCCTACAATGAGCAGTTCTTC. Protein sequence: CASSSQGLSYNEQFF.

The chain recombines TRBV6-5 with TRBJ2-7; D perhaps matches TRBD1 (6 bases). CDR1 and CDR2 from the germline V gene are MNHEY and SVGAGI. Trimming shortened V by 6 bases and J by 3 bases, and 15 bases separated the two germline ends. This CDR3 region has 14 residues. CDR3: CASSRQVRVYEQYF. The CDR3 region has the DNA TGTGCCAGCAGCCGACAGGTTAGAGTCTACGAGCAGTACTTC.

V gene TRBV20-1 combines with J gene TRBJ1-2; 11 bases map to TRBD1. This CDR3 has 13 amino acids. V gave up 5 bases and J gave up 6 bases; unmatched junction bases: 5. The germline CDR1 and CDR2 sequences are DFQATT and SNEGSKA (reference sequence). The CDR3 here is CSAPDRGQDGYTF. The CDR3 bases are TGCAGTGCTCCGGACAGGGGGCAGGATGGCTACACCTTC.

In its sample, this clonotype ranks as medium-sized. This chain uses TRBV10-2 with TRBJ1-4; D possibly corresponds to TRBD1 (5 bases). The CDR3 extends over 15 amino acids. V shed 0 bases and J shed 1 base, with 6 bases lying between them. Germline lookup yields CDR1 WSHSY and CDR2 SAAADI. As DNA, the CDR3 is TGCGCCAGCAGTGAGTCGACAGTAACTAATGAAAAACTGTTTTTT. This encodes CASSESTVTNEKLFF.

The DNA of the CDR3 is TGTGCCAGCAGCTTGAGGGAAGGGCAAGAGACCCAGTACTTC. It is translated as CASSLREGQETQYF. The chain employs TRBV7-8 and TRBJ2-5; maybe TRBD2 (5 bases). V dropped 3 bases and J dropped 2 bases, with 10 bases sitting between them. Looked up from germline, CDR1 is SGHVS and CDR2 is FQNEAQ. The CDR3 has 14 residues.

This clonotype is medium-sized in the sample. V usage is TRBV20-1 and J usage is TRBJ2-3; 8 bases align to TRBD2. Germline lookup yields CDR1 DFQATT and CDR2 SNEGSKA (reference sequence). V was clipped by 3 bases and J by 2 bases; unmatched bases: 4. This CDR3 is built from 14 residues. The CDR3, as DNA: TGCAGTGCTAGCCTACTAGCGGACACAGATACGCAGTATTTT. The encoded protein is CSASLLADTDTQYF.

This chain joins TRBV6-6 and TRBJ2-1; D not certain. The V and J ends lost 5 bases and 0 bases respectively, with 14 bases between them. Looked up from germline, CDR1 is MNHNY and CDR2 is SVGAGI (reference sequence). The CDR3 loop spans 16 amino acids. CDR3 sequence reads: CASSRNPQSSYNEQFF. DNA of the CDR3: TGTGCCAGCAGTAGAAACCCGCAGAGCTCCTACAATGAGCAGTTCTTC.

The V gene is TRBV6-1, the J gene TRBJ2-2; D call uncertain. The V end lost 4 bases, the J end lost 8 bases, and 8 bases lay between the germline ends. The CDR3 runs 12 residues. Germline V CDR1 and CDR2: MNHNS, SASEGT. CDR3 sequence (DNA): TGTGCCAGCAGTGTCTTCGGAGGGGAGCTGTTTTTT. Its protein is CASSVFGGELFF.

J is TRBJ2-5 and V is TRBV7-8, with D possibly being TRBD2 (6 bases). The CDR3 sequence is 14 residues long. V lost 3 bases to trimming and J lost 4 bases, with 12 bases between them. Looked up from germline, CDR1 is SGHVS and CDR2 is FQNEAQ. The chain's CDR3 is CASSFFSSAETQYF. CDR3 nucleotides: TGTGCCAGCAGCTTTTTCTCTAGCGCAGAGACCCAGTACTTC.

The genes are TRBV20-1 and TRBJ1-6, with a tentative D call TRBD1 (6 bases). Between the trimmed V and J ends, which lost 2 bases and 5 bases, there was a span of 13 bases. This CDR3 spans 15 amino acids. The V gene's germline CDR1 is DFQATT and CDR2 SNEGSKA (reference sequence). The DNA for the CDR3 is TGCAGTGCTAGAACGGGGGGCGCGAATAATTCACCCCTCCACTTT. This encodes CSARTGGANNSPLHF.

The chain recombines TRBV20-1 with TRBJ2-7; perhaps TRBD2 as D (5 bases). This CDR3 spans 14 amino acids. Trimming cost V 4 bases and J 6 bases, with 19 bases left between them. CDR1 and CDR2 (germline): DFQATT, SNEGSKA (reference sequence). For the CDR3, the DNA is TGCAGTGCTATTCCGGGAATTTCCGCCTCCGAGCAGTACTTC. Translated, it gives CSAIPGISASEQYF.

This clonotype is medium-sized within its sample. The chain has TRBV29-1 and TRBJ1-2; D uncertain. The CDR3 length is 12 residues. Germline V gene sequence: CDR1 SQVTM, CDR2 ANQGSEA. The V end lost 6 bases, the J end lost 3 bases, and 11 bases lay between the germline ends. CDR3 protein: CSVAAGDYGYTF. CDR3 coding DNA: TGCAGCGTCGCCGCAGGCGACTATGGCTACACCTTC.

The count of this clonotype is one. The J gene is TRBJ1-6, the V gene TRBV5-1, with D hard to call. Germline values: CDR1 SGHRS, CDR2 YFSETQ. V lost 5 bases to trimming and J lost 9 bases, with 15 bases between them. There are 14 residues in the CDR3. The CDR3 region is CASRVDPRVSPLHF. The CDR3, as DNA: TGCGCCAGCAGAGTGGACCCGAGGGTTTCACCCCTCCACTTT.

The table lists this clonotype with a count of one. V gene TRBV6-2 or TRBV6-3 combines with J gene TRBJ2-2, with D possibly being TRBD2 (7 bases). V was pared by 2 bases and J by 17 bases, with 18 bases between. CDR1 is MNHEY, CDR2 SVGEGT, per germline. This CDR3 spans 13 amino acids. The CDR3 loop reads CASSYGDTGGLFF. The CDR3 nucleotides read TGTGCCAGCAGTTACGGAGACACCGGGGGGCTATTTTTT.

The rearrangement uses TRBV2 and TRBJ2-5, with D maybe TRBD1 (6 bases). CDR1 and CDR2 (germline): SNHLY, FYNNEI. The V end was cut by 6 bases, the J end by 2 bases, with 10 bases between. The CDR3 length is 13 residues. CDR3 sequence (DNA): TGTGCCAGCAGAAAGGACAGACAAGAGACCCAGTACTTC. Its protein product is CASRKDRQETQYF.

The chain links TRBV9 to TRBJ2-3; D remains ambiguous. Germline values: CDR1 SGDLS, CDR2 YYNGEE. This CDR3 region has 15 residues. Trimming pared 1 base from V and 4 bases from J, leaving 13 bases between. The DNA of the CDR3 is TGTGCCAGCAGCGTAATGAGAGACGTCGCAGATACGCAGTATTTT. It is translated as CASSVMRDVADTQYF. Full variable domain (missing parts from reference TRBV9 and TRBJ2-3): DSGVTQTPKHLITATGQRVTLRCSPRSGDLSVYWYQQSLDQGLQFLIQYYNGEERAKGNILERFSAQQFPDLHSELNLSSLELGDSALYFCASSVMRDVADTQYFGPGTRLTVL.

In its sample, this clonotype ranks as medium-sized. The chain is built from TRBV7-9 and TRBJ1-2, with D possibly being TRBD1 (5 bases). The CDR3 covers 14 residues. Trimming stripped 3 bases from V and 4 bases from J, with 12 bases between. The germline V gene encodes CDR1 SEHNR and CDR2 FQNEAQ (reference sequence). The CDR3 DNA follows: TGTGCCAGCAGCTTGATTCAGGGTCCCTATGGCTACACCTTC. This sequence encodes CASSLIQGPYGYTF.

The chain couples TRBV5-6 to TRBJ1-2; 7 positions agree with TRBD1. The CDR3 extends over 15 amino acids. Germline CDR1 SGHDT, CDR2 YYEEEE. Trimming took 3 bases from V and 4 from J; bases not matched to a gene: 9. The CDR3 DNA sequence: TGTGCCAGCAGCTGGGAGGGGGCGCGGAGCTATGGCTACACCTTC. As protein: CASSWEGARSYGYTF.